These 20 T cell receptor beta chains originate from one sample sequenced in a study of radiotherapy plus CTLA-4 blockade in lung cancer. Sequenced by immunoSEQ multiplex PCR; TCRdb stores in-frame clones only, minus some. Seen here are around 82,000 clones, about 88% observed once, and the top ten hold approximately 15%. The sequencing used peripheral blood, collected from a patient treated with radiotherapy plus ipilimumab. These TCRs come from a human donor with non-small cell lung cancer that progressed on radiotherapy plus ipilimumab.

V gene TRBV2 combines with J gene TRBJ2-4, with TRBD1 matching over 12 bases. This CDR3 comprises 15 residues. The germline V gene encodes CDR1 SNHLY and CDR2 FYNNEI. V lost 6 bases and J lost 7; bases outside the gene matches: 7. The CDR3 is CASRFPGQGANIQYF. The CDR3 bases are TGTGCCAGCAGGTTCCCGGGACAGGGGGCGAACATTCAGTACTTC.

This clone was counted only a few times. The rearrangement joins TRBV5-6 to TRBJ1-2; D is possibly TRBD1 (5 bases). Germline V gene sequence: CDR1 SGHDT, CDR2 YYEEEE. The CDR3 is made up of 14 amino acids. Trimming took off 3 bases at V and 8 bases at J, with 17 bases between the two ends. In nucleotides, the CDR3 is TGTGCCAGCAGCTACCCCGGGGGGGTCGGAGGCTACACCTTC. Amino acids: CASSYPGGVGGYTF.

This clone appeared a few times. The CDR3 DNA sequence: TGTGCCAGCTCATCAGGGACAGGGGGCGCGGGCACTGAAGCTTTCTTT. This sequence encodes CASSSGTGGAGTEAFF. The chain combines TRBV18 with TRBJ1-1, with 12 bases identical to TRBD1. The V gene end was trimmed by 5 bases and the J gene end by 4 bases; junction bases not matched to a gene: 8. Looked up from germline, CDR1 is KGHSH and CDR2 is LQKENI. This CDR3 is 16 amino acids long.

This chain links TRBV6-5 with TRBJ1-2; D is unresolved. V was shortened by 5 bases and J by 6 bases, with 10 bases between the two germline ends. The CDR3 has 12 amino acids. Per the germline V gene, CDR1 is MNHEY and CDR2 is SVGAGI. This CDR3 reads CASSTRRDGYTF. CDR3 DNA: TGTGCCAGCAGTACGCGGAGAGATGGCTACACCTTC.

This chain links TRBV5-1 with TRBJ1-4; D is uncertain. Per the germline V gene, CDR1 is SGHRS and CDR2 is YFSETQ. V lost 1 base to trimming and J lost 3 bases, with 13 bases between them. This CDR3 is 16 amino acids long. CDR3 sequence (DNA): TGCGCCAGCAGCTTGTCCGGCCGCGGATCTAATGAAAAACTGTTTTTT. Its translation: CASSLSGRGSNEKLFF.

This sequence joins TRBV27 and TRBJ1-4; TRBD1 is a possible D gene (6 bases). Looked up from germline, CDR1 is MNHEY and CDR2 is SMNVEV (reference sequence). The CDR3 runs 13 residues. Trimming took 7 bases from V and 5 from J, leaving 11 bases between them. The CDR3 here is CASKLGTNEKLFF. CDR3 DNA: TGTGCCAGCAAACTCGGGACAAATGAAAAACTGTTTTTT.

The J gene is TRBJ2-3, the V gene TRBV10-2; 10 bases are a match to TRBD2. The CDR3 runs to 15 residues. J gave up 8 bases and V 4 bases, and 9 bases lay outside the gene matches. Germline lookup yields CDR1 WSHSY and CDR2 SAAADI. CDR3 region: CASSVQAGGAGTQYF. CDR3 DNA sequence: TGCGCCAGCAGTGTTCAAGCGGGGGGGGCAGGTACGCAGTATTTT.

The chain has TRBV25-1 and TRBJ2-3; D is unclear. The CDR3 sequence is 14 residues long. Germline lookup yields CDR1 MGHDK and CDR2 SYGVNS. With 3 bases removed from V and 2 bases from J, the gap between germline ends came to 9 bases. The CDR3 sequence: CASSDRVLTDTQYF. CDR3 in DNA: TGTGCCAGCAGTGATAGGGTTCTCACAGATACGCAGTATTTT.

With regard to this clone: Additional DNA sequences in this sample encode the identical CDR3. This sequence joins TRBV5-4 and TRBJ2-5, with D uncertain. V shed 2 bases and J shed 5 bases, with 4 bases lying between them. The germline V gene encodes CDR1 SGHNT and CDR2 YYREEE (reference sequence). This CDR3 has 11 residues. The CDR3 DNA reads as TGTGCCAGCAGCTTTTTGGAGACCCAGTACTTC. The encoded protein is CASSFLETQYF.

This rearrangement joins TRBV27 to TRBJ2-5; a weak D match, TRBD2 (5 bases). Trimming pared 2 bases from V and 0 bases from J, leaving 13 bases between. There are 16 residues in the CDR3. Germline CDR1 is MNHEY and CDR2 is SMNVEV (reference sequence). The CDR3 region has the DNA TGTGCCAGCAGTTTACGGGCTAGCAGATACCAAGAGACCCAGTACTTC. This codes for CASSLRASRYQETQYF.

The rearrangement links TRBV5-8 to TRBJ2-5; D is uncertain. The germline CDR1 and CDR2 sequences are SGHTS and YDEGEE. The CDR3 extends over 14 amino acids. V was clipped by 2 bases and J by 4 bases, with 12 bases between them. The CDR3, as DNA: TGTGCCAGCAGCTTCGGGCGGTATGGAGAGACCCAGTACTTC. Translating gives CASSFGRYGETQYF. The whole variable domain, filled in from reference TRBV5-8 and TRBJ2-5, reads EAGVTQSPTHLIKTRGQQATLRCSPISGHTSVYWYQQALGLGLQFLLWYDEGEERNRGNFPPRFSGRQFPNYSSELNVNALELEDSALYLCASSFGRYGETQYFGPGTRLLVL.

V gene TRBV7-2 combines with J gene TRBJ1-1, with D unresolved. The CDR3 contains 12 residues. V dropped 3 bases and J dropped 7 bases, with 9 bases sitting between them. CDR1 SGHTA and CDR2 FQGNSA come from the germline V gene. The CDR3 region is CASSLGRIEAFF. In DNA, the CDR3 is TGTGCCAGCAGCTTGGGGAGAATTGAAGCTTTCTTT.

CDR3 residues: CASSPARTNTGELFF. Here the CDR3 DNA reads TGTGCCAGCAGCCCCGCTAGGACGAACACCGGGGAGCTGTTTTTT. The chain uses TRBV6-6 and TRBJ2-2; D is ambiguous. This CDR3 has 15 residues. Trimming left V 6 bases short and J 0 bases short, with 11 bases between. Germline loops: CDR1 MNHNY, CDR2 SVGAGI (reference sequence).

This clone has only one observation. This chain connects TRBV5-6 to TRBJ1-2; 8 bases map to TRBD1. The CDR3 consists of 15 residues. Unmatched junction bases numbered 5, after V lost 3 bases and J lost 1 base. From germline, CDR1 is SGHDT and CDR2 YYEEEE. The CDR3 DNA follows: TGTGCCAGCAGCTCAGTACAGGGGGGTAACTATGGCTACACCTTC. Protein product: CASSSVQGGNYGYTF.

The chain uses TRBV5-1 and TRBJ2-1, with D possibly matching TRBD2 (6 bases). CDR1 is SGHRS and CDR2 is YFSETQ in the germline V gene. This CDR3 contains 16 residues. V gave up 0 bases and J gave up 4 bases, with 14 bases separating them. CDR3 in amino acids: CASSLAGGAGYNEQFF. CDR3 nucleotides: TGCGCCAGCAGCTTGGCCGGAGGGGCGGGATACAATGAGCAGTTCTTC.

This clone was detected only once. The chain is built from TRBV10-3 and TRBJ1-5; 9 nucleotides align to TRBD1. Germline CDR1 reads ENHRY; CDR2 reads SYGVKD. This CDR3 contains 13 residues. Trimming at V came to 9 bases and at J to 5 bases, leaving 5 bases not matched to a gene. Here the CDR3 reads CAMRDRGDQPQHF. The CDR3 DNA reads TGTGCCATGCGCGACAGGGGGGATCAGCCCCAGCATTTT.

This clone was found once. The V call is TRBV25-1, the J call TRBJ2-5; 9 nucleotides align to TRBD2. The trim removed 4 bases at V and 5 bases at J, leaving 5 bases unmatched. CDR1 is MGHDK, CDR2 SYGVNS, per germline. The CDR3 is 14 residues long. CDR3: CASSASAGGETQYF. The CDR3 DNA follows: TGTGCCAGCAGTGCGTCAGCGGGGGGTGAGACCCAGTACTTC.

This chain joins TRBV30 and TRBJ1-5, with 7 bases identical to TRBD1. Germline V CDR1 and CDR2: GTSNPN, SVGIG (reference sequence). V lost 3 bases, J lost 7 bases, and 12 bases stayed unmatched. The CDR3 spans 15 residues. CDR3 protein: CAWSELTGVRQPQHF. DNA for the CDR3: TGTGCCTGGAGCGAGCTCACAGGGGTGAGACAGCCCCAGCATTTT.

Only a few counts were recorded for this clone. The chain uses TRBV11-2 and TRBJ1-6; possible D gene TRBD1, 6 bases. Trimming shortened V by 1 base and J by 1 base, and 11 bases separated the two germline ends. The CDR3 contains 17 residues. The germline CDR1 and CDR2 sequences are SGHAT and FQNNGV. This CDR3 is CASSLGGAGSYNSPLHF. In DNA form, the CDR3 reads TGTGCCAGCAGCTTAGGGGGGGCAGGGTCCTATAATTCACCCCTCCACTTT.

V is TRBV12-5 and J is TRBJ1-1, with D perhaps TRBD1 (6 bases). Trimming stripped 0 bases from V and 1 base from J, with 12 bases between. From germline, CDR1 is LGHNT and CDR2 FRNRAP. The CDR3 totals 16 residues. CDR3 bases: TGTGCTAGTGGTTTGGTATCTGGGGGCGGGAACACTGAAGCTTTCTTT. This encodes CASGLVSGGGNTEAFF.